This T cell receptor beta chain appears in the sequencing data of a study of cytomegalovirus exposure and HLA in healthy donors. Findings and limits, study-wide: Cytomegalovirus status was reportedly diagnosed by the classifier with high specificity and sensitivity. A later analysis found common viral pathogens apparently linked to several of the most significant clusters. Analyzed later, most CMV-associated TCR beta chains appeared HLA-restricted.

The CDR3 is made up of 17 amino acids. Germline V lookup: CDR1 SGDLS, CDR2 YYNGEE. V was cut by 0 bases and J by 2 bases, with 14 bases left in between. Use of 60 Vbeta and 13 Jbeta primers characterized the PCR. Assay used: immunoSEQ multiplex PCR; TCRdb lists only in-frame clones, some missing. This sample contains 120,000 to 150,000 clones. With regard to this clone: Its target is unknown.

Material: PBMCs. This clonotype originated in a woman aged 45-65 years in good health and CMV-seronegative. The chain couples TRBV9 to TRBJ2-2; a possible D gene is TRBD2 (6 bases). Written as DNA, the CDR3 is TGTGCCAGCAGCGTAGTAATAGGAGGGATTAACACCGGGGAGCTGTTTTTT. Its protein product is CASSVVIGGINTGELFF. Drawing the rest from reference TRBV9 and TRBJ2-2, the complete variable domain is DSGVTQTPKHLITATGQRVTLRCSPRSGDLSVYWYQQSLDQGLQFLIQYYNGEERAKGNILERFSAQQFPDLHSELNLSSLELGDSALYFCASSVVIGGINTGELFFGEGSRLTVL.